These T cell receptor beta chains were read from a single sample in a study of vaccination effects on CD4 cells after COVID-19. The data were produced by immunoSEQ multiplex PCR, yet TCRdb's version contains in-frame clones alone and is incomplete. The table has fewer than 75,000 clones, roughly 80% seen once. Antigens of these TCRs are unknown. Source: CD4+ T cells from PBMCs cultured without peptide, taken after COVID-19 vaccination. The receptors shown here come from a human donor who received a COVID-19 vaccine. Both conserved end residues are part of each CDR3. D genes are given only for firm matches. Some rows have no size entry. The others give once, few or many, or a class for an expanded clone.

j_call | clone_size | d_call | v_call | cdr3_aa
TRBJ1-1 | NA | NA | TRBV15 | CATSSPLGTSNTEAFF
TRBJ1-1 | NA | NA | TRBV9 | CASSVEGNTEAFF
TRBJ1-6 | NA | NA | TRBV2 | CASSTRREDSPLHF
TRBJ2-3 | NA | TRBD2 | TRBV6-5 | CASRYTSGGTDTQYF
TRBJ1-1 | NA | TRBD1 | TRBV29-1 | CSAYKQGTMNTEAFF
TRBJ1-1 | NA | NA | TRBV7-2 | CASSLLGGNTEAFF
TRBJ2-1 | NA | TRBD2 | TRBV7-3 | CASSSTSGGVREQFF
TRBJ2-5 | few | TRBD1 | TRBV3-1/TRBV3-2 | CASSQDSSVGTGGYETQYF
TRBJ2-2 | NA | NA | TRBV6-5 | CASRNTNTGELFF
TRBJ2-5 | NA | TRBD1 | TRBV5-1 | CASSLQGGEGTQYF
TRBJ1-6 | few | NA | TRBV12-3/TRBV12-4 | CASSLGGNSPLHF
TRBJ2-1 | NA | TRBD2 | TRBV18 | CATTSGTHSEQFF
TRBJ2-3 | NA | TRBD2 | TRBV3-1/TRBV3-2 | CASRSGTNIVDTQYF
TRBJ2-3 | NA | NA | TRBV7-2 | CASSFWGTDTQYF
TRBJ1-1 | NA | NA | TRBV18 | CASSTGRGTEAFF
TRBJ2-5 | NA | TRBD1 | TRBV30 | CAWDRGPQETQYF
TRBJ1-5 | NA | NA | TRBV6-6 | CASSPIGRRQPQHF
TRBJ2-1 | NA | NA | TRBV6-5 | CASSYSSRGWNEQFF
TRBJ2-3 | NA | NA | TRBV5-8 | CASPWPPLARGSPDTQYF
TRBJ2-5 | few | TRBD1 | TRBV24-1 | CATSDPVDRGQETQYF
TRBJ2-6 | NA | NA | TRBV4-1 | CASSQSGSGANVLTF
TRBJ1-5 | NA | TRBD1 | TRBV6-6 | CASSDRERNQPQHF
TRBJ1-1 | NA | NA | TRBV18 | CASSPQGGNTEAFF
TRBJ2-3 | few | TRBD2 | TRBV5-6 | CASSYKTSGGAGDTQYF
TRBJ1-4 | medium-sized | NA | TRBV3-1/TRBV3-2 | CASSQDRRGIGGELFF
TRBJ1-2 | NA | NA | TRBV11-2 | CASSFGLLEAYGYTF
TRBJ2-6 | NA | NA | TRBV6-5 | CASRPGGSGANVLTF
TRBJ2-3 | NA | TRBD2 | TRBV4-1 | CASSPYKPGLAGGNTDTQYF
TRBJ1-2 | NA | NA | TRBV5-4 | CASSLVGQYYGYTF
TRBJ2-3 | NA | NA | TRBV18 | CASSLAGQGADTQYF
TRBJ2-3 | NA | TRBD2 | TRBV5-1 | CASSAVPSGGGTDTQYF
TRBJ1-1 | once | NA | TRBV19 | CASSIAGARAFF
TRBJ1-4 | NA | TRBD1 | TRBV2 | CASRRSPGGKNEKLFF
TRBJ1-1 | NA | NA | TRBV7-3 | CASSLERAGNTEAFF
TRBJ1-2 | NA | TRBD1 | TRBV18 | CASSPDRVHGYTF
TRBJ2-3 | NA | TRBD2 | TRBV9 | CASSVAAGGRADTQYF
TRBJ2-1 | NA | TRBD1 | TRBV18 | CASSPLTGGLANEQFF
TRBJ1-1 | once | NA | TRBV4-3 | CASSQETGHTNTEAFF
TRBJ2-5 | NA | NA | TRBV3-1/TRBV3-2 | CASSPSSPRRETQYF
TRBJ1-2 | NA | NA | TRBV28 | CASSTTDNYGYTF
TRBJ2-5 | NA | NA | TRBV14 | CASSPFPPGHFQETQYF
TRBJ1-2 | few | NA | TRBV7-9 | CASSLNSQRLLYGYTF
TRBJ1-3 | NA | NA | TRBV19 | CASSVYIGGNTIYF
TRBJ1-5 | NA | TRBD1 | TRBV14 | CASSPTGDQPQHF
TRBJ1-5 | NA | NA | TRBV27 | CASSLNRDNQPQHF
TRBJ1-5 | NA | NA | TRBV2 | CASSRVDQPQHF
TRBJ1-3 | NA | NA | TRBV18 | CASSPQQGENTIYF